Given below is one T cell receptor beta chain in context. CD45RO-negative, CCR7-positively selected cells formed the naive CD8 fraction, excluding terminally differentiated effector memory CD45RA+ cells. The donors, all of them Caucasian adults, lived in Nashville, Tennessee. The data derive from a study of shared clonotypes between healthy human individuals. Study background: Each donor had three CD4 naive, three CD4 memory, two CD8 naive and one CD8 memory plate.

Measured with immunoSEQ multiplex PCR; TCRdb has only the in-frame clones, and not every one. This sample yields around 2.1 million clones, of which 93% are seen a single time; 1.5% to 2% belongs to the top ten. The source is a man younger than 30 in good health. Some clones in this sample may be carry-over from other donors' samples. Sequencing was done on a sample of naive CD8+ T cells from PBMCs.

The CDR3: CASSLVVGTSGAYEQYF. CDR3 DNA: TGTGCCAGCAGTTTGGTCGTAGGGACTAGCGGAGCCTACGAGCAGTACTTC. V is TRBV27 and J is TRBJ2-7; 11 bases line up with TRBD2. The junction had 9 bases not matched to a gene; V was cut back by 3 bases and J by 2 bases. CDR1 MNHEY and CDR2 SMNVEV come from the germline V gene (reference sequence). This CDR3 region has 17 residues.